This TCR beta chain was identified in a study of OX40 agonist ivuxolimab in advanced cancers. Broader study findings: Among expanded peripheral T cells, antigen specificity went undetermined. CD4+ T cells averaged fewer expanded clones than CD8+ T cells.

Turning to this clone: Its antigen is still unknown.

Germline loops: CDR1 MNHNS, CDR2 SASEGT. The CDR3 is made up of 15 amino acids. Trimming left V 6 bases short and J 0 bases short, with 14 bases between. The assay was immunoSEQ multiplex PCR, and TCRdb's table has in-frame clones only and misses some. The sample lists roughly 60,000 clones; about 89% were seen once. The origin of this receptor is an adult with an advanced solid tumor such as melanoma, head and neck, liver or kidney cancer. The sequencing here drew on CD4+ or CD8+ T cells sorted from blood, taken in a trial of the OX40 agonist ivuxolimab. The chain employs TRBV6-1 and TRBJ1-1; D unclear. CDR3 loop: CASRIAAGLNTEAFF. DNA of the CDR3: TGTGCCAGCAGGATAGCCGCCGGTTTGAACACTGAAGCTTTCTTT.